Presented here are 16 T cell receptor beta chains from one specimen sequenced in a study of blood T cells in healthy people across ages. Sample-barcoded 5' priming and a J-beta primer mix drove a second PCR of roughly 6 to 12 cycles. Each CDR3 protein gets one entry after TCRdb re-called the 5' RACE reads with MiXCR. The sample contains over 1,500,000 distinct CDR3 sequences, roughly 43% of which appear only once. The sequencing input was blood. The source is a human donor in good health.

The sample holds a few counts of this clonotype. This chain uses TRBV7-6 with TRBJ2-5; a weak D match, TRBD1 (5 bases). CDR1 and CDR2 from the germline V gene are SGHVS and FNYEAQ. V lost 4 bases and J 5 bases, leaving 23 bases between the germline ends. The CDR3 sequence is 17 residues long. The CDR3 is CASSSQANFRVLETQYF. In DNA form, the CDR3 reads TGTGCCAGCAGCTCACAGGCTAACTTCAGGGTTCTGGAGACCCAGTACTTC.

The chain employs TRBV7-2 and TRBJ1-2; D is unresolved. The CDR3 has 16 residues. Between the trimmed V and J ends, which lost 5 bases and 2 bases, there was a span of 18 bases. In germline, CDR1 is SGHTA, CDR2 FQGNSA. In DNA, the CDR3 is TGTGCCAGCAGCCTGGGCCGTGTCGGCGAAAACTATGGCTACACCTTC. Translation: CASSLGRVGENYGYTF.

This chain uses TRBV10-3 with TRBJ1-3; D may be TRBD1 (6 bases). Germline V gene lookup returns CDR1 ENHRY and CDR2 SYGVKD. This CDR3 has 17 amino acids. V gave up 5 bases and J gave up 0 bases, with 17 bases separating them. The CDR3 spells CAISPQAGQSSGNTIYF. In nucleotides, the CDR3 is TGTGCCATCAGTCCCCAAGCTGGACAGTCCTCTGGAAACACCATATATTTT.

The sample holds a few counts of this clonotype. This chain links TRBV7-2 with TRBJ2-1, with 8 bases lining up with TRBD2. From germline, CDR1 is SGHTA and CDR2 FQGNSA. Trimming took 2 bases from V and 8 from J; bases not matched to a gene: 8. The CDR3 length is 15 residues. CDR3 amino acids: CASSLRGGHLYEQFF. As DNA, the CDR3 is TGTGCCAGCAGCTTACGGGGGGGGCATTTGTATGAGCAGTTCTTC.

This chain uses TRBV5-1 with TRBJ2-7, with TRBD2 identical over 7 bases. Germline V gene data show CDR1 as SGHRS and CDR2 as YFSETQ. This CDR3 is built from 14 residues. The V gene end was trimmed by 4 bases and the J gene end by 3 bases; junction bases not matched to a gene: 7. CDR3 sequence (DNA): TGCGCCAGCAGCCGGGAGCGGGGTAGCTACGAGCAGTACTTC. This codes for CASSRERGSYEQYF.

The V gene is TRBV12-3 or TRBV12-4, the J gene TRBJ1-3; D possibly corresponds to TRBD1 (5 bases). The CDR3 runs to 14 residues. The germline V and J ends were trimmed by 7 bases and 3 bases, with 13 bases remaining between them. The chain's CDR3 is CASIMQGSGNTIYF. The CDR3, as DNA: TGTGCCAGCATCATGCAGGGTAGTGGAAACACCATATATTTT.

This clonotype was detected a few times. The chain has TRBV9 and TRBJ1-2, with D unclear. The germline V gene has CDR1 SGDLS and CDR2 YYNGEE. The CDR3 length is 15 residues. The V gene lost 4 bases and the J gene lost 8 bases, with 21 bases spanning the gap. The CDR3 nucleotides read TGTGCCAGCAGCAAAGGCGGGGAGACCCTGTTCGGCTACACCTTC. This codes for CASSKGGETLFGYTF.

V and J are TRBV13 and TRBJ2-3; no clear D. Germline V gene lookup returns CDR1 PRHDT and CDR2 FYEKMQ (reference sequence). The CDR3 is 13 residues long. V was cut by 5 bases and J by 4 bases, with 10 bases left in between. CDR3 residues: CASSRERSDTQYF. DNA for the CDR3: TGTGCCAGCAGCCGAGAGAGGTCAGATACGCAGTATTTT.

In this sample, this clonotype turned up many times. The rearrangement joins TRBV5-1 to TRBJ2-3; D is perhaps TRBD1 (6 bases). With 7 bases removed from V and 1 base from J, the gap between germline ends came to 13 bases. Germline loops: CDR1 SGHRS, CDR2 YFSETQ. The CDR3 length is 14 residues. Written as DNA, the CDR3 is TGCGCCAGCGGCTACAGGGCGCGCACAGATACGCAGTATTTT. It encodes CASGYRARTDTQYF.

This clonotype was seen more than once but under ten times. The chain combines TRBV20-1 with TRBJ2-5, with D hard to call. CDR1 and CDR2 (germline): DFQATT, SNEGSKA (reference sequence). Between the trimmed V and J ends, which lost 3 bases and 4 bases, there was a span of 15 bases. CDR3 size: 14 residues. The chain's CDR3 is CSARIGPGGETQYF. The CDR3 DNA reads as TGCAGTGCTAGGATAGGACCAGGCGGAGAGACCCAGTACTTC.

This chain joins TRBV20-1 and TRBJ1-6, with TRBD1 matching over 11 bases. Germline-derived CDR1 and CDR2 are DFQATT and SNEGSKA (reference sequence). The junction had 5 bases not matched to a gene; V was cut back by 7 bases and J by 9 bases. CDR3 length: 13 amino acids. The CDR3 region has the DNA TGCAGTGTTGGGACAGGGGGGGGTTCACCCCTCCACTTT. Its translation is CSVGTGGGSPLHF.

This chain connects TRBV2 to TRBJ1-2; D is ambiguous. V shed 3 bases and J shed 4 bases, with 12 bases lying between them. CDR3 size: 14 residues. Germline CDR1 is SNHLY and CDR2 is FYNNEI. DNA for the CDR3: TGTGCCAGCAGTGATACCCTCAAATCCTATGGCTACACCTTC. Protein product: CASSDTLKSYGYTF.

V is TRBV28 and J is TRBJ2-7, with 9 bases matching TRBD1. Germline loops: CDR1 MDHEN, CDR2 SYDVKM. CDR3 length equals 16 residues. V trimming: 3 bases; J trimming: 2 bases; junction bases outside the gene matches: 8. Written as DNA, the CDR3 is TGTGCCAGCAGTTTTGGGGCCGGGACAGGGCCCTACGAGCAGTACTTC. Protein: CASSFGAGTGPYEQYF. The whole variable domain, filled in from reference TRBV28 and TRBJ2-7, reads DVKVTQSSRYLVKRTGEKVFLECVQDMDHENMFWYRQDPGLGLRLIYFSYDVKMKEKGDIPEGYSVSREKKERFSLILESASTNQTSMYLCASSFGAGTGPYEQYFGPGTRLTVT.

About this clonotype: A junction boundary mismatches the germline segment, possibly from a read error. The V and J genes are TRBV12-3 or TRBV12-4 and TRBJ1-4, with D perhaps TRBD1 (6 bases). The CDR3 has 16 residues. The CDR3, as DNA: TGTGGCAGCAGTTCCCTCGGGGGCCAAACTAATGAAAAACTGTTTTTT. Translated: CGSSSLGGQTNEKLFF.

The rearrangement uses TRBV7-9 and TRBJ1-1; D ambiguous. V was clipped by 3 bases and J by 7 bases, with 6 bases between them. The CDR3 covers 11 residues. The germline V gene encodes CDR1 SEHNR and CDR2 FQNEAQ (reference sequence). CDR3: CASSFEGEAFF. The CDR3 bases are TGTGCCAGCAGCTTCGAGGGTGAAGCTTTCTTT.

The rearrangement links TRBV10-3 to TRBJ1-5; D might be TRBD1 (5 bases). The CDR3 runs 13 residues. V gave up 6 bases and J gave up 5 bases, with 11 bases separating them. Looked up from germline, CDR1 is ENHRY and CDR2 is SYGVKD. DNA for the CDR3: TGTGCCATCAGCAGGGAAGGCGATCAGCCCCAGCATTTT. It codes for CAISREGDQPQHF.